These 25 T cell receptor beta chains were all obtained from the same sample, sequenced in a study of cytotoxic CD8 clonotypes in ibrutinib-treated CLL. Using immunoSEQ multiplex PCR, the repertoire was profiled, and TCRdb retains in-frame clones only, with some absent. The data contain about 40,000 clones, about 65% of them singletons. The material sequenced was PBMCs, taken at disease progression, from a patient treated with ibrutinib. Source of these receptors: a human donor with chronic lymphocytic leukemia.

This CDR3 reads CASSPPSGNQPQHF. CDR3 in DNA: TGTGCCAGCTCACCACCCTCCGGCAATCAGCCCCAGCATTTT. The rearrangement links TRBV18 to TRBJ1-5; D gene ambiguous. Germline V gene data show CDR1 as KGHSH and CDR2 as LQKENI. Between the trimmed V and J ends, which lost 0 bases and 2 bases, there was a span of 5 bases. The length of the CDR3 is 14 residues.

V usage is TRBV11-3 and J usage is TRBJ2-3, with D unresolved. With 7 bases removed from V and 1 base from J, the gap between germline ends came to 9 bases. The germline V gene encodes CDR1 SGHNT and CDR2 YENEEA. The CDR3 totals 13 residues. The chain's CDR3 is CASKGFGTDTQYF. The CDR3 DNA follows: TGTGCCAGCAAGGGATTCGGCACAGATACGCAGTATTTT.

The chain couples TRBV18 to TRBJ2-5; TRBD2 aligns across 7 bases. This CDR3 region has 15 residues. J gave up 5 bases and V 6 bases, and 12 bases lay outside the gene matches. Germline CDR1 KGHSH, CDR2 LQKENI. Written as DNA, the CDR3 is TGTGCCAGCTCTAAAGCCCGCGCGGGAGTTGAGACCCAGTACTTC. Amino acids: CASSKARAGVETQYF.

The chain has TRBV4-1 and TRBJ2-2; 9 bases match TRBD1. This CDR3 spans 16 amino acids. Trimming cost V 2 bases and J 6 bases; bases outside gene matches: 7. Germline V gene sequence: CDR1 MGHRA, CDR2 YSYEKL. This CDR3 is CASSQIPGQGPGELFF. As DNA, the CDR3 is TGCGCCAGCAGCCAAATACCGGGACAGGGTCCCGGGGAGCTGTTTTTT.

The chain carries TRBV18 and TRBJ1-4; D not certain. The germline CDR1 and CDR2 sequences are KGHSH and LQKENI. Trimming cost V 3 bases and J 0 bases, with 14 bases left between them. The CDR3 extends over 17 amino acids. The CDR3 here is CASSPPLADATNEKLFF. The CDR3 nucleotides are TGTGCCAGCTCACCCCCCCTTGCGGACGCAACTAATGAAAAACTGTTTTTT.

Notes on this clone: Other DNA sequences in this specimen translate into the identical CDR3. The chain links TRBV6-5 to TRBJ2-2; TRBD1 matches 8 bases. The CDR3 extends over 14 amino acids. Trimming at V came to 6 bases and at J to 3 bases, leaving 3 bases not matched to a gene. Germline assignment: CDR1 MNHEY and CDR2 SVGAGI. This CDR3 is CASRLTGDTGELFF. The DNA for the CDR3 is TGTGCCAGCAGGCTGACAGGGGACACCGGGGAGCTGTTTTTT.

J is TRBJ2-2 and V is TRBV14, with 8 bases that match TRBD1. Germline V gene sequence: CDR1 SGHDN, CDR2 FVKESK. The CDR3 length is 15 residues. V was pared by 1 base and J by 3 bases, with 1 base of the junction left unmatched. The CDR3 region has the DNA TGTGCCAGCAGCCAAGGGGACAGGTACACCGGGGAGCTGTTTTTT. Translated, it gives CASSQGDRYTGELFF.

The gene calls are TRBV2 and TRBJ1-5; possible D gene TRBD1, 5 bases. V was shortened by 6 bases and J by 6 bases, with 15 bases between the two germline ends. This CDR3 has 14 amino acids. CDR1 is SNHLY and CDR2 is FYNNEI in the germline V gene. The chain's CDR3 is CASSVDSGRQPQHF. CDR3 in DNA: TGTGCCAGCAGCGTAGACAGCGGGCGTCAGCCCCAGCATTTT. Full variable domain (outside the CDR3, taken from reference TRBV2 and TRBJ1-5): EPEVTQTPSHQVTQMGQEVILRCVPISNHLYFYWYRQILGQKVEFLVSFYNNEISEKSEIFDDQFSVERPDGSNFTLKIRSTKLEDSAMYFCASSVDSGRQPQHFGDGTRLSIL.

In its sample, this clone ranks as medium-sized. This sequence joins TRBV19 and TRBJ2-1; 12 nucleotides match TRBD2. V shed 4 bases and J 9 bases; nucleotides not matched to a gene: 7. This CDR3 contains 15 residues. CDR1 is LNHDA, CDR2 SQIVND, per germline (reference sequence). CDR3 DNA: TGTGCCAGTAGTACGACTAGCGGGAGAACGGGTGAGCAGTTCTTC. This encodes CASSTTSGRTGEQFF.

The CDR3 spells CASAGRDRVVGGELFF. The CDR3 coding sequence is TGTGCCTCGGCCGGACGGGACCGCGTTGTTGGCGGGGAGCTGTTTTTT. The chain recombines TRBV10-3 with TRBJ2-2; the D gene could be TRBD1 or TRBD2 (5 bases each). This CDR3 comprises 16 residues. V lost 11 bases and J 7 bases, leaving 26 bases between the germline ends. Germline V lookup: CDR1 ENHRY, CDR2 SYGVKD.

On this clone: Other DNA sequences in the sample encode the same CDR3. This chain uses TRBV7-3 with TRBJ2-1; 9 nucleotides match TRBD2. This CDR3 comprises 15 residues. Germline trimming cut 5 bases from V and 7 bases from J; bases unmatched to any gene: 9. The germline gives CDR1 SGHTA, CDR2 FQGTGA. The DNA for the CDR3 is TGTGCCAGCAGCCCCATGGGACTAGCAGGAAATGAGCAGTTCTTC. Protein sequence: CASSPMGLAGNEQFF.

The V call is TRBV6-5, the J call TRBJ2-2; the match to TRBD1 covers 7 bases. Germline V gives CDR1 MNHEY, CDR2 SVGAGI. The V and J ends lost 6 bases and 0 bases, in that order; junction bases with no gene match: 4. The CDR3 extends over 15 amino acids. CDR3: CASRTGTANTGELFF. As DNA, the CDR3 is TGTGCCAGCAGAACCGGGACAGCGAACACCGGGGAGCTGTTTTTT.

The chain uses TRBV6-1 and TRBJ2-3, with 7 bases fitting TRBD1. The CDR3 runs to 14 residues. With 8 bases clipped from V and 1 base from J, the junction kept 6 bases outside the gene matches. Per germline, CDR1 MNHNS and CDR2 SASEGT. DNA for the CDR3: TGTGCCAGCGGCCAAGACAGGGGCACAGATACGCAGTATTTT. Its protein is CASGQDRGTDTQYF.

The CDR3: CTSRIRGVRGFYNEQFF. The DNA of the CDR3 is TGCACCAGCAGGATCAGGGGAGTCAGGGGATTCTACAATGAGCAGTTCTTC. V usage is TRBV1 and J usage is TRBJ2-1; the table's D call of TRBD1 was not tested on the DNA. TRBV1 is flagged as a pseudogene. The CDR3 is 17 amino acids.

The rearrangement uses TRBV28 and TRBJ2-1, with unresolved D. From germline, CDR1 is MDHEN and CDR2 SYDVKM. The V end lost 2 bases, the J end lost 4 bases, and 9 bases lay between the germline ends. The CDR3 runs to 14 residues. CDR3 sequence: CASSLLSDYNEQFF. The CDR3 nucleotides are TGTGCCAGCAGTTTACTCTCGGATTACAATGAGCAGTTCTTC.

This rearrangement joins TRBV5-6 to TRBJ2-2, with D possibly TRBD2 on 5 matching bases. There are 17 residues in the CDR3. The germline gives CDR1 SGHDT, CDR2 YYEEEE. V lost 4 bases and J lost 7, with 23 bases in between. CDR3 loop: CASSPTGSGISDGELFF. CDR3 DNA sequence: TGTGCCAGCAGCCCCACCGGATCCGGGATATCTGACGGGGAGCTGTTTTTT.

This clone has more than one count but fewer than ten. V usage is TRBV10-2 and J usage is TRBJ2-1; 11 bases match TRBD2. Germline trimming cut 8 bases from V and 10 bases from J; bases unmatched to any gene: 13. The CDR3 loop spans 15 amino acids. The germline V gene has CDR1 WSHSY and CDR2 SAAADI. In DNA form, the CDR3 reads TGCGCCAGCTCCACTGGGACTAGCGGAGGTCGAGAGCAGTTCTTC. Translated: CASSTGTSGGREQFF.

The rearrangement links TRBV18 to TRBJ1-5; 8 positions agree with TRBD1. Germline V gives CDR1 KGHSH, CDR2 LQKENI. The CDR3 extends over 15 amino acids. Trimming at V came to 3 bases and at J to 5 bases, leaving 6 bases not matched to a gene. The CDR3 DNA reads TGTGCCAGCTCACCCCCAGGGGGCTTCGATCAGCCCCAGCATTTT. Translation gives CASSPPGGFDQPQHF. Full variable domain (outside the CDR3, taken from reference TRBV18 and TRBJ1-5): NAGVMQNPRHLVRRRGQEARLRCSPMKGHSHVYWYRQLPEEGLKFMVYLQKENIIDESGMPKERFSAEFPKEGPSILRIQQVVRGDSAAYFCASSPPGGFDQPQHFGDGTRLSIL.

The rearrangement joins TRBV13 to TRBJ2-7; 7 bases match TRBD2. This CDR3 has 14 residues. Germline V lookup: CDR1 PRHDT, CDR2 FYEKMQ (reference sequence). The V segment lost 1 base and the J segment 6 bases; nucleotides outside the gene matches: 6. CDR3 in amino acids: CASSLEGPGGEQYF. Written as DNA, the CDR3 is TGTGCCAGCAGCTTAGAGGGCCCGGGAGGCGAGCAGTACTTC.

This chain joins TRBV2 and TRBJ2-1, with D possibly TRBD1 on 5 matching bases. This CDR3 contains 16 residues. Germline V gene lookup returns CDR1 SNHLY and CDR2 FYNNEI. Trimming left V 2 bases short and J 5 bases short, with 16 bases between. The CDR3 sequence is CASSERLGRRNNEQFF. CDR3 in DNA: TGTGCCAGCAGTGAAAGGTTGGGGCGACGAAACAATGAGCAGTTCTTC.

The chain uses TRBV29-1 and TRBJ2-7, with 9 bases fitting TRBD2. The trim removed 5 bases at V and 0 bases at J, leaving 20 bases unmatched. The length of the CDR3 is 19 residues. CDR1 SQVTM and CDR2 ANQGSEA come from the germline V gene. The CDR3 loop reads CSVYLGTTSGVPSSYEQYF. The CDR3 DNA sequence: TGCAGCGTTTACCTTGGGACGACTAGCGGAGTCCCCTCCTCCTACGAGCAGTACTTC.

The chain uses TRBV30 and TRBJ2-5, with TRBD2 matching over 7 bases. Germline CDR1 GTSNPN, CDR2 SVGIG (reference sequence). The CDR3 covers 13 residues. V gave up 2 bases and J gave up 2 bases; unmatched junction bases: 2. CDR3 nucleotide sequence: TGTGCCTGGAGTTGGGGGGGTCAAGAGACCCAGTACTTC. Its protein is CAWSWGGQETQYF.

This clone was found a few times. For the CDR3, the DNA is TGTGCCAGCAGCCGACTTGGGGGGTCAGGCAGGGGCTATGGCTACACCTTC. This encodes CASSRLGGSGRGYGYTF. V and J are TRBV9 and TRBJ1-2, with D tentatively TRBD1 (6 bases). The length of the CDR3 is 17 residues. Germline V gives CDR1 SGDLS, CDR2 YYNGEE. Deletions cut 4 bases from V and 4 bases from J, with 23 bases between.

The genes are TRBV7-2 and TRBJ2-5, with TRBD2 identical over 9 bases. Germline V gene sequence: CDR1 SGHTA, CDR2 FQGNSA. The V gene end was trimmed by 2 bases and the J gene end by 7 bases; junction bases not matched to a gene: 14. This CDR3 comprises 17 residues. The CDR3 DNA sequence: TGTGCCAGCAGCTTACACTCCAGCGGGGGGACTCCAGGGACCCAGTACTTC. Its protein is CASSLHSSGGTPGTQYF.

The chain uses TRBV5-1 and TRBJ2-5, with D perhaps assigned TRBD1 or TRBD2 (6 bases each). V was trimmed by 4 bases and J by 5 bases, leaving 18 bases between them. Germline V gives CDR1 SGHRS, CDR2 YFSETQ. The CDR3 is 15 amino acids. CDR3 amino acids: CASSAGGGLGETQYF. The CDR3 nucleotides read TGCGCCAGCAGCGCCGGGGGCGGACTGGGGGAGACCCAGTACTTC.